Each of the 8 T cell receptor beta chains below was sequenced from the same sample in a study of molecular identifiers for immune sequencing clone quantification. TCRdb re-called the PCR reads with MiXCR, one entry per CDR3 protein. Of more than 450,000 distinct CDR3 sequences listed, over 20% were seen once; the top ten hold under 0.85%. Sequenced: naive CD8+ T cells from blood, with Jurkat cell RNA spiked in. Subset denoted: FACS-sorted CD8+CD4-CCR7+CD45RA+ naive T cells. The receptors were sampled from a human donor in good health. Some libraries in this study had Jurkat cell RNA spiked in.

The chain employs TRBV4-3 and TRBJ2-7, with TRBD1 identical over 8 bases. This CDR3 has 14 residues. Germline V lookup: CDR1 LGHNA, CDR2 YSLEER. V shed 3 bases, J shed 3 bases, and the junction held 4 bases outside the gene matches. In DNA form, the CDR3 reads TGCGCCAGCAGCCACGGACAGGGAAACTACGAGCAGTACTTC. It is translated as CASSHGQGNYEQYF.

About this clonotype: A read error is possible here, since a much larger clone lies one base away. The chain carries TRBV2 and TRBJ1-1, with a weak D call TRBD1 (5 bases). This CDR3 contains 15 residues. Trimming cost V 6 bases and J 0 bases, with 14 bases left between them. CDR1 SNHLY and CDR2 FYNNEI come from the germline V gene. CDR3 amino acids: CASRSRQPLNTEAFF. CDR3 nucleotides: TGTGCCAGCAGATCGAGACAGCCCTTGAACACTGAAGCTTTCTTT.

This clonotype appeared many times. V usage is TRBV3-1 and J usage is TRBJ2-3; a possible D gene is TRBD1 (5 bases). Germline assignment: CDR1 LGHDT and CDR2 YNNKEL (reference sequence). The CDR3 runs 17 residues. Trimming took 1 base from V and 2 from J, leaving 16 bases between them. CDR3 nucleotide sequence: TGTGCCAGCAGCCAAGTCTCGGCAGGGTTACCCACAGATACGCAGTATTTT. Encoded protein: CASSQVSAGLPTDTQYF.

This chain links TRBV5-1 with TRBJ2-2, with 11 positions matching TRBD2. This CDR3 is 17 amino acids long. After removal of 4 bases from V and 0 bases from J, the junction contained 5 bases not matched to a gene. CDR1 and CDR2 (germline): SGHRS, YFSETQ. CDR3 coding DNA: TGCGCCAGCAGCCTAACTAGCGGGGGAGCGAACACCGGGGAGCTGTTTTTT. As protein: CASSLTSGGANTGELFF.

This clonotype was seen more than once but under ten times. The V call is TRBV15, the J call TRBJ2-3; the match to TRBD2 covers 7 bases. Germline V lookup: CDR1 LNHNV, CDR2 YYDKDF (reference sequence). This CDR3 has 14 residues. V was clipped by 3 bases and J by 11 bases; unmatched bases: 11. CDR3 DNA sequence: TGTGCCACCAGCAGCCGCCATGCGGGAGTCGAGCAGTATTTT. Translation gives CATSSRHAGVEQYF.

In DNA, the CDR3 is TGTGCCAGCAGTTTATCCTCATTGGGACTAGCTGGCAATGAGCAGTTCTTC. Translation: CASSLSSLGLAGNEQFF. This chain uses TRBV27 with TRBJ2-1; 9 bases agree with TRBD2. Looked up from germline, CDR1 is MNHEY and CDR2 is SMNVEV (reference sequence). CDR3 length equals 17 residues. After removal of 0 bases from V and 6 bases from J, the junction contained 9 bases not matched to a gene.

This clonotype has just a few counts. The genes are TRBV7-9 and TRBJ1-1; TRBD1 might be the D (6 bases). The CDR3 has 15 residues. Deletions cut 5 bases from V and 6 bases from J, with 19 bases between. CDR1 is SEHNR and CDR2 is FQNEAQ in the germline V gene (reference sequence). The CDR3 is CASSTTGPGVSEAFF. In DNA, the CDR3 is TGTGCCAGCAGCACCACAGGGCCTGGAGTGTCTGAAGCTTTCTTT. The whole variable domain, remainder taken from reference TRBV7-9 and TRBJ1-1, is DTGVSQNPRHKITKRGQNVTFRCDPISEHNRLYWYRQTLGQGPEFLTYFQNEAQLEKSRLLSDRFSAERPKGSFSTLEIQRTEQGDSAMYLCASSTTGPGVSEAFFGQGTRLTVV.

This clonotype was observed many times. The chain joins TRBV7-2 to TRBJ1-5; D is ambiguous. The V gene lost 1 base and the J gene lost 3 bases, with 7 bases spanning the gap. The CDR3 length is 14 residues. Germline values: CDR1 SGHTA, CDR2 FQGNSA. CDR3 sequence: CASSLDDYNQPQHF. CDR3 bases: TGTGCCAGCAGCTTAGATGACTACAATCAGCCCCAGCATTTT.